This is a list of T cell receptor beta chains from one sample in a study of blood T cells in healthy people across ages. TCRdb re-called the 5' RACE reads through MiXCR, storing one row per CDR3 protein. This table holds about 1.5 million distinct CDR3 sequences, 42% found once. What was sequenced was blood. The source is a woman younger than 35 in good health. Each CDR3 is given with its conserved first and last residue. Each record gives: clone size, V gene, J gene, D gene, CDR3 length, CDR3 DNA, CDR3 protein. The D gene is left open where the match is weak. Not every row has a clone size; where given, it reads once, few, many or a size class.

>few|TRBV4-1|TRBJ2-4|TRBD2|17
TGCGCCAGCAGCCAAGTACCGAATAGCGGGTACAAAAACATTCAGTACTTC
CASSQVPNSGYKNIQYF
>NA|TRBV20-1|TRBJ1-1|NA|14
TGCAGTGCTATTAACTCTGTGGGGGGTACTGAAGCTTTCTTT
CSAINSVGGTEAFF
>NA|TRBV20-1|TRBJ2-1|TRBD1|15
TGCAGTGCTGCGAAGGGACAGGGGGCGATCAATGAGCAGTTCTTC
CSAAKGQGAINEQFF
>NA|TRBV6-6|TRBJ2-3|NA|15
TGTGCCAGCAGTTATGGAGGGGTAGGGGGAGATACGCAGTATTTT
CASSYGGVGGDTQYF
>NA|TRBV7-9|TRBJ2-3|NA|16
TGTGCCAGCAGCTTAGGATATACAGGGAGCACAGATACGCAGTATTTT
CASSLGYTGSTDTQYF
>NA|TRBV15|TRBJ2-3|TRBD2|13
TGTGCTACAGCGGGAGACTACACAGATACGCAGTATTTT
CATAGDYTDTQYF
>few|TRBV28|TRBJ2-7|TRBD2|15
TGTGCCAGCAGTTCCCCTAGCGGAGTTGCCTACGAGCAGTACTTC
CASSSPSGVAYEQYF
>NA|TRBV4-2|TRBJ1-1|NA|15
TGTGCCAGCAGCCGCTCGCCGGACAGTGGGGGTGAAGCTTTCTTT
CASSRSPDSGGEAFF
>NA|TRBV29-1|TRBJ1-1|TRBD1|13
TGCAGCGTCCGGGACAGGGAGAACACTGAAGCTTTCTTT
CSVRDRENTEAFF
>many|TRBV29-1|TRBJ2-1|NA|9
TGCAGCGTGAGCGATGAGCAGTTCTTC
CSVSDEQFF
>NA|TRBV20-1|TRBJ1-1|TRBD1|15
TGCAGTGCGCCGCCCCGACAGGGGGGTCGGAAGGATGCTTTCTTT
CSAPPRQGGRKDAFF
>few|TRBV28|TRBJ1-5|NA|17
TGTGCCAGCAGTTTATTAGCGGGCTCGGAAACGGGTCAGCCCCAGCATTTT
CASSLLAGSETGQPQHF
>NA|TRBV30|TRBJ2-5|NA|14
TGTGCCTGGAGTGCACCGGGGGTAGGAGAGACCCAGTACTTC
CAWSAPGVGETQYF
>NA|TRBV6-6|TRBJ2-1|NA|14
TGTGCCAGCAGTTACGTAAGCTCCTACAATGAGCAGTTCTTC
CASSYVSSYNEQFF
>few|TRBV12-5|TRBJ1-1|NA|14
TGTGCTAGTGCCCTCGGACAGACGAACACTGAAGCTTTCTTT
CASALGQTNTEAFF
>NA|TRBV24-1|TRBJ2-5|TRBD1|15
TGTGCCACCAGTCTGGTAGGACAGGGACCAGAGACCCAGTACTTC
CATSLVGQGPETQYF
>NA|TRBV6-5|TRBJ1-5|NA|15
TGTGCCAGCAGTTACTCAGGGGGAGGGGGTCAGCCCCAGCATTTT
CASSYSGGGGQPQHF
>NA|TRBV7-2|TRBJ2-3|TRBD1|15
TGTGCCAGCAGCTCCGGACAGGTCCCCACAGATACGCAGTATTTT
CASSSGQVPTDTQYF
>NA|TRBV7-3|TRBJ2-3|NA|16
TGTGCCAGCAGCTCCGCCGGGACTCTCGCCACAGATACGCAGTATTTT
CASSSAGTLATDTQYF
>few|TRBV18|TRBJ1-4|TRBD1|14
TGTGCCAGCTCACCAGAGACAGGGCCAGAAAAACTGTTTTTT
CASSPETGPEKLFF
>few|TRBV2|TRBJ2-7|TRBD2|14
TGTGCCAGCAGACTAGCGGGGTACTCCTACGAGCAGTACTTC
CASRLAGYSYEQYF
>NA|TRBV20-1|TRBJ2-7|NA|13
TGCAGTGCACTGGACCCCCAATGGCCCGAGCAGTACTTC
CSALDPQWPEQYF
>few|TRBV6-2/TRBV6-3|TRBJ2-5|TRBD1|15
TGTGCCAGCGCCGAATTAGGGACAGGAAAAGAGACCCAGTACTTC
CASAELGTGKETQYF
>NA|TRBV7-3|TRBJ2-7|NA|17
TGTGCCAGCAGCATTGTTTCCGGGCCGGGGACCTACAATGAGCAGTACTTC
CASSIVSGPGTYNEQYF
>NA|TRBV12-3/TRBV12-4|TRBJ1-6|TRBD1|13
TGTGCCAGCAACAGGGGAGGGGTTTCACCCCTCCACTTT
CASNRGGVSPLHF
>few|TRBV4-1|TRBJ2-7|TRBD1|17
TGCGCCAGCAGCCAAGCTCCGGGACAGGGGAACTCCTACGAGCAGTACTTC
CASSQAPGQGNSYEQYF
>once|TRBV5-1|TRBJ2-5|NA|13
TGCGCCAACAGCTTCCGGATCCAAGAGACCCAGTACTTC
CANSFRIQETQYF
>NA|TRBV7-2|TRBJ1-5|TRBD1|15
TGTGCCAGCAGCTTATGGGACAGGGGAAATCAGCCCCAGCATTTT
CASSLWDRGNQPQHF
>NA|TRBV29-1|TRBJ2-1|TRBD2|18
TGCAGCGTTGAAGATCCGTGGGCGGGAGGGGTTAAATCGAGTGAGCAGTTCTTC
CSVEDPWAGGVKSSEQFF
>NA|TRBV3-1|TRBJ1-4|NA|15
TGTGCCAGCAGCTCTTTCACGTCAACTAATGAAAAACTGTTTTTT
CASSSFTSTNEKLFF
>NA|TRBV19|TRBJ1-1|NA|20
TGTGCCAGTAGTCCCCAGTCCCTCGGGCAGGGGACCTTGGGGAGAACTGAAGCTTTCTTT
CASSPQSLGQGTLGRTEAFF
>once|TRBV24-1|TRBJ2-5|NA|17
TGTGCCACCAGTGATGGGAGGAGGGCTTTTGAGCAAGAGACCCAGTACTTC
CATSDGRRAFEQETQYF
>NA|TRBV7-2|TRBJ2-5|NA|16
TGTGCCAGCAGCTTAGATGCAGGGGCTTCTGTCGAGACCCAGTACTTC
CASSLDAGASVETQYF
>NA|TRBV7-9|TRBJ2-7|TRBD1|14
TGTGCCAGCAGCGCTACAGGGGTCAGGAATGAGCAGTACTTC
CASSATGVRNEQYF
>NA|TRBV20-1|TRBJ2-1|NA|13
TGCAGTGCTAGAAACAGGGATAAAAGTGAGCAGTTCTTC
CSARNRDKSEQFF
>once|TRBV6-5|TRBJ2-5|NA|15
TGTGCCAGCAGTTACTCGGAGCCGGATCAAGAGACCCAGTACTTC
CASSYSEPDQETQYF
>NA|TRBV7-8|TRBJ1-1|TRBD1|18
TGTGCCAGCAGCTTAGAGGGGACAGGGCATTGGGGAAACACTGAAGCTTTCTTT
CASSLEGTGHWGNTEAFF
>few|TRBV11-1|TRBJ2-1|NA|16
TGTGCCAGCAGCCTAAGGGACGATCAGGCCTACAATGAGCAGTTCTTC
CASSLRDDQAYNEQFF
>NA|TRBV15|TRBJ1-1|NA|15
TGTGCCACCAGCACCGACAGCAACCCGAACACTGAAGCTTTCTTT
CATSTDSNPNTEAFF
>NA|TRBV3-1|TRBJ2-5|TRBD1|12
TGTGCCAGCAGCCAAGTAGGCAGGGGGCAGTACTTC
CASSQVGRGQYF
>NA|TRBV5-1|TRBJ2-1|NA|17
TGCGCCAGCAGCTTGTTGTTGAATAGCCTCATTTACAATGAGCAGTTCTTC
CASSLLLNSLIYNEQFF
>few|TRBV5-1|TRBJ1-1|NA|14
TGCGCCAGCAGCTCTCCTAGGTCTCCGTCCGAAGCTTTCTTT
CASSSPRSPSEAFF
>few|TRBV27|TRBJ1-4|TRBD1|16
TGTGCCAGCAGGGTGACAGGGCTGAACACTAATGAAAAACTGTTTTTT
CASRVTGLNTNEKLFF
>once|TRBV3-1|TRBJ1-2|TRBD1|15
TGTGCCAGCAGCCATTGGACAGGGCCCCACTATGGCTACACCTTC
CASSHWTGPHYGYTF
>few|TRBV11-2|TRBJ1-6|NA|15
TGTGCCAGCACACAGGCCCACCTTACGAATTCACCCCTCCACTTT
CASTQAHLTNSPLHF
>many|TRBV6-1|TRBJ2-3|TRBD2|15
TGTGCCAGCAGTGAGGGTAGCGGGGGTTCAGATACGCAGTATTTT
CASSEGSGGSDTQYF
>NA|TRBV30|TRBJ2-1|TRBD1|15
TGTGCCTGGAGTGTATCGGACAGGGAAGGGAATGAGCAGTTCTTC
CAWSVSDREGNEQFF
>NA|TRBV6-5|TRBJ1-6|TRBD1|16
TGTGCCAGCAAGTCCCCTCGACAGGGGTATAATTCACCCCTCCACTTT
CASKSPRQGYNSPLHF
>few|TRBV5-1|TRBJ2-3|NA|14
TGCGCCAGCAGGGGGGGCGCGGGAACAGATACGCAGTATTTT
CASRGGAGTDTQYF
>NA|TRBV7-2|TRBJ2-3|NA|15
TGTGCCAGCAGGAACGGCGCGGGGGCCGCAGATACGCAGTATTTT
CASRNGAGAADTQYF